This T cell receptor beta chain was profiled in a study of T cell repertoires in cytomegalovirus infection. Whole-study context: It can be stated that public TCR beta signatures indicated CMV infection as well as a matching HLA type. Study results and caveats: Accumulated public TCR beta family frequency recognized individuals carrying CMV together with the relevant HLA. HLA-C-restricted, CMV-specific TCR beta clonotypes were dominant ex vivo.

This clonotype was observed a handful of times. Its specificity is unknown. Via MiXCR, TCRdb re-called the reads, giving one row per CDR3 protein. The data hold about 180,000 distinct CDR3 sequences, with approximately 17% observed a single time. V dropped 5 bases and J dropped 1; count of bases not matched to a gene: 10. The germline V gene encodes CDR1 SGHVS and CDR2 FNYEAQ. The CDR3 has 17 residues. The clonotype originates from a human donor in good health (CMV status not recorded). Some clones in this sample may be carry-over from other donors' samples. The sample taken for sequencing was CD8+ T cells from PBMCs. The rearrangement uses TRBV7-6 and TRBJ1-1; TRBD1 aligns across 10 bases. CDR3 in DNA: TGTGCCAGCAGCGCGAGGGACAGGGGAGACACGAACACTGAAGCTTTCTTT. Residues: CASSARDRGDTNTEAFF.